These 23 T cell receptor beta chains came from one sample sequenced in a study of blood T cell repertoires in COVID-19. Sequencing was performed with immunoSEQ multiplex PCR; in TCRdb, only in-frame clones are kept and a portion is missing. In the table there are approximately 300,000 clones, around 87% of which are singletons. The specimen sequenced was PBMCs or T cells enriched from blood (not recorded which). These receptors were taken from a woman in her 30s who had recovered from COVID-19.

The chain combines TRBV11-2 with TRBJ1-1, with TRBD1 as a possible D gene (5 bases). The ends were cut back, 5 bases at V and 1 base at J, with 14 bases in the middle. The CDR3 runs 15 residues. Looked up from germline, CDR1 is SGHAT and CDR2 is FQNNGV. CDR3 nucleotides: TGTGCCAGCAGCGGTCAGGGTATGCGGAACACTGAAGCTTTCTTT. As protein: CASSGQGMRNTEAFF. Filled out from reference TRBV11-2 and TRBJ1-1, the complete variable domain reads EAGVAQSPRYKIIEKRQSVAFWCNPISGHATLYWYQQILGQGPKLLIQFQNNGVVDDSQLPKDRFSAERLKGVDSTLKIQPAKLEDSAVYLCASSGQGMRNTEAFFGQGTRLTVV.

This chain uses TRBV4-1 with TRBJ2-7, with 8 bases identical to TRBD2. Germline V gives CDR1 MGHRA, CDR2 YSYEKL. The length of the CDR3 is 14 residues. Losses at the gene ends were 1 base for V and 5 bases for J; bases not matched to a gene: 4. The DNA for the CDR3 is TGCGCCAGCAGCCAAGGCGGGGGGCGGGACGAGCAGTACTTC. The encoded protein is CASSQGGGRDEQYF.

V gene TRBV5-6 combines with J gene TRBJ2-2; 10 nucleotides agree with TRBD1. Germline assignment: CDR1 SGHDT and CDR2 YYEEEE. V lost 2 bases, J lost 7 bases, and 5 bases stayed unmatched. The CDR3 length is 15 residues. The CDR3 DNA follows: TGTGCCAGCAGCTTCACCGGGACAGGGGTCGGGGAGCTGTTTTTT. It translates to CASSFTGTGVGELFF. Full variable domain (rest looked up from reference TRBV5-6 and TRBJ2-2): DAGVTQSPTHLIKTRGQQVTLRCSPKSGHDTVSWYQQALGQGPQFIFQYYEEEERQRGNFPDRFSGHQFPNYSSELNVNALLLGDSALYLCASSFTGTGVGELFFGEGSRLTVL.

The chain has TRBV5-1 and TRBJ2-7, with 11 bases lining up with TRBD2. This CDR3 comprises 15 residues. Germline values: CDR1 SGHRS, CDR2 YFSETQ. Trimming at V came to 3 bases and at J to 2 bases, leaving 4 bases not matched to a gene. The DNA for the CDR3 is TGCGCCAGCAGCTCGACTAGCGGGGCCACCTACGAGCAGTACTTC. Amino acids: CASSSTSGATYEQYF.

J is TRBJ1-2 and V is TRBV12-3 or TRBV12-4; D not resolved. The CDR3 contains 13 residues. Trimming stripped 8 bases from V and 5 bases from J, with 15 bases between. CDR3 sequence (DNA): TGTGCCAGCCAATATACTGACGGGTATGGCTACACCTTC. It translates to CASQYTDGYGYTF.

This clone showed up just once. The V gene is TRBV5-6, the J gene TRBJ2-5, with TRBD2 matching 10 bases. The CDR3 extends over 16 amino acids. V lost 4 bases, J lost 3 bases, and 9 bases stayed unmatched. Germline V gene sequence: CDR1 SGHDT, CDR2 YYEEEE. The CDR3 nucleotides are TGTGCCAGCAGCACTACTAGAAGCGGGGGGGAAGAGACCCAGTACTTC. This sequence encodes CASSTTRSGGEETQYF. The whole variable domain, filled in from reference TRBV5-6 and TRBJ2-5, reads DAGVTQSPTHLIKTRGQQVTLRCSPKSGHDTVSWYQQALGQGPQFIFQYYEEEERQRGNFPDRFSGHQFPNYSSELNVNALLLGDSALYLCASSTTRSGGEETQYFGPGTRLLVL.

The chain recombines TRBV25-1 with TRBJ1-2; the D gene is possibly TRBD1 (5 bases). Germline V gene data show CDR1 as MGHDK and CDR2 as SYGVNS. CDR3 length: 14 residues. V was shortened by 1 base and J by 3 bases, with 9 bases between the two germline ends. CDR3 loop: CASSEWGDDYGYTF. CDR3 sequence (DNA): TGTGCCAGCAGTGAATGGGGCGATGACTATGGCTACACCTTC.

This clone is a singleton in its sample. Other DNA sequences of this sample code for an identical CDR3. The V and J genes are TRBV5-1 and TRBJ2-3; D might be TRBD2 (5 bases). This CDR3 region has 14 residues. V lost 2 bases and J lost 1, with 8 bases in between. Germline CDR1 SGHRS, CDR2 YFSETQ. CDR3 in DNA: TGCGCCAGCAGCTTAGAGAGGGGCACAGATACGCAGTATTTT. Its protein is CASSLERGTDTQYF.

V is TRBV7-9 and J is TRBJ1-6; no clear D. The CDR3 is 15 amino acids. The germline V gene has CDR1 SEHNR and CDR2 FQNEAQ (reference sequence). Trimming cost V 5 bases and J 9 bases, with 17 bases left between them. CDR3 sequence reads: CASSPPGIGISPLHF. Here the CDR3 DNA reads TGTGCCAGCAGCCCCCCCGGTATCGGTATTTCACCCCTCCACTTT.

This chain uses TRBV27 with TRBJ2-5, with 8 bases that match TRBD2. The CDR3 sequence is 16 residues long. The J segment lost 2 bases and the V segment lost 1 base, leaving 6 bases of the junction unmatched. Germline V gene lookup returns CDR1 MNHEY and CDR2 SMNVEV (reference sequence). The CDR3 protein is CASSLYPGGAQETQYF. CDR3 in DNA: TGTGCCAGCAGTTTATACCCGGGGGGGGCACAAGAGACCCAGTACTTC.

The chain links TRBV9 to TRBJ2-2; weak D call: TRBD1 (6 bases). Germline loops: CDR1 SGDLS, CDR2 YYNGEE. The CDR3 sequence is 15 residues long. V was cut by 4 bases and J by 6 bases, with 16 bases left in between. The DNA of the CDR3 is TGTGCCAGCAGCACCCGACAGGTTCTGGCCGGGGAGCTGTTTTTT. Protein product: CASSTRQVLAGELFF.

The V call is TRBV19, the J call TRBJ2-3, with a possible D match to TRBD2 (6 bases). Trimming cost V 7 bases and J 1 base, with 18 bases left between them. The CDR3 length is 16 residues. The germline V gene encodes CDR1 LNHDA and CDR2 SQIVND (reference sequence). This chain's CDR3 is CASTDFLGGGTDTQYF. The CDR3 DNA reads TGTGCCAGTACCGATTTCCTGGGGGGAGGCACAGATACGCAGTATTTT.

This clone was found once. This sequence joins TRBV7-9 and TRBJ2-3, with a tentative D call TRBD1 (6 bases). There are 17 residues in the CDR3. CDR1 SEHNR and CDR2 FQNEAQ come from the germline V gene (reference sequence). Trimming stripped 5 bases from V and 0 bases from J, with 18 bases between. The CDR3 DNA follows: TGTGCCAGCAGCCCAGAGTACGAGGGGGAAAGCACAGATACGCAGTATTTT. Its protein is CASSPEYEGESTDTQYF.

This clone was recorded only once. Other DNA sequences in the same sample also yield this CDR3. The V call is TRBV12-3 or TRBV12-4, the J call TRBJ1-2, with D possibly being TRBD1 (5 bases). V was trimmed by 3 bases and J by 5 bases, leaving 10 bases between them. CDR3 length: 13 amino acids. This chain's CDR3 is CASSLGQSYGYTF. CDR3 DNA: TGTGCCAGCAGTTTGGGGCAGTCTTATGGCTACACCTTC.

V is TRBV9 and J is TRBJ1-3, with a possible D match to TRBD1 (6 bases). V was pared by 0 bases and J by 2 bases, with 18 bases between. CDR1 and CDR2 from the germline V gene are SGDLS and YYNGEE. The CDR3 has 18 amino acids. This CDR3 is CASSVGSTGSITGNTIYF. CDR3 nucleotides: TGTGCCAGCAGCGTAGGGTCCACAGGGTCTATCACTGGAAACACCATATATTTT. Variable domain in full (rest from reference TRBV9 and TRBJ1-3): DSGVTQTPKHLITATGQRVTLRCSPRSGDLSVYWYQQSLDQGLQFLIQYYNGEERAKGNILERFSAQQFPDLHSELNLSSLELGDSALYFCASSVGSTGSITGNTIYFGEGSWLTVV.

This clone was counted only a few times. This sequence joins TRBV4-1 and TRBJ1-2; no firm D call. Germline V lookup: CDR1 MGHRA, CDR2 YSYEKL. The V gene lost 0 bases and the J gene lost 4 bases, with 12 bases spanning the gap. The CDR3 sequence is 15 residues long. In DNA, the CDR3 is TGCGCCAGCAGCCAAGAGATAGATTTTGGCTATGGCTACACCTTC. It specifies CASSQEIDFGYGYTF.

This sequence joins TRBV19 and TRBJ2-3; TRBD1 matches 7 bases. The CDR3 length is 14 residues. J gave up 0 bases and V 10 bases, and 7 bases lay outside the gene matches. Germline lookup yields CDR1 LNHDA and CDR2 SQIVND (reference sequence). CDR3 nucleotides: TGTGCCACCGGCGAACAGGGGAGCACAGATACGCAGTATTTT. Its translation is CATGEQGSTDTQYF. The full variable domain, with the rest looked up from reference TRBV19 and TRBJ2-3, is DGGITQSPKYLFRKEGQNVTLSCEQNLNHDAMYWYRQDPGQGLRLIYYSQIVNDFQKGDIAEGYSVSREKKESFPLTVTSAQKNPTAFYLCATGEQGSTDTQYFGPGTRLTVL.

The V call is TRBV5-4, the J call TRBJ2-7, with 8 bases fitting TRBD1. This CDR3 contains 15 residues. CDR1 and CDR2 from the germline V gene are SGHNT and YYREEE (reference sequence). V lost 3 bases to trimming and J lost 1 base; unmatched junction nucleotides: 6. CDR3 in DNA: TGTGCCAGCAGCTCTCCGGGACAGGCTTCCTACGAGCAGTACTTC. Translation: CASSSPGQASYEQYF.

This sequence joins TRBV4-2 and TRBJ2-1, with TRBD2 matching over 15 bases. The CDR3 runs to 17 residues. With 0 bases clipped from V and 9 bases from J, the junction kept 6 bases outside the gene matches. Germline values: CDR1 LGHNA, CDR2 YNFKEQ. CDR3: CASSQELGLAGGGEQFF. The DNA for the CDR3 is TGTGCCAGCAGCCAAGAGCTTGGACTAGCGGGGGGGGGTGAGCAGTTCTTC.

The chain uses TRBV29-1 and TRBJ1-1; D gene ambiguous. The CDR3 has 12 amino acids. CDR1 and CDR2 from the germline V gene are SQVTM and ANQGSEA. V lost 0 bases and J 3 bases, leaving 5 bases between the germline ends. The CDR3 DNA reads as TGCAGCGTTGAAGACAGGTACACTGAAGCTTTCTTT. Amino acids: CSVEDRYTEAFF.

This chain connects TRBV7-6 to TRBJ2-2; 9 bases match TRBD1. V lost 3 bases to trimming and J lost 5 bases; unmatched junction nucleotides: 13. Germline-derived CDR1 and CDR2 are SGHVS and FNYEAQ. This CDR3 has 18 amino acids. This CDR3 is CASSLSMTGTGNTGELFF. CDR3 bases: TGTGCCAGCAGCTTGTCGATGACGGGGACAGGGAATACCGGGGAGCTGTTTTTT.

This clone was counted once. The J gene is TRBJ1-4, the V gene TRBV27; no definite D call. Germline V gene sequence: CDR1 MNHEY, CDR2 SMNVEV (reference sequence). This CDR3 is 15 amino acids long. Trimming took 3 bases from V and 4 from J, leaving 12 bases between them. CDR3 in DNA: TGTGCCAGCAGTTTGATCGGCGGTTATAATGAAAAACTGTTTTTT. It yields the protein CASSLIGGYNEKLFF. The complete variable domain, with remaining parts taken from reference TRBV27 and TRBJ1-4, reads EAQVTQNPRYLITVTGKKLTVTCSQNMNHEYMSWYRQDPGLGLRQIYYSMNVEVTDKGDVPEGYKVSRKEKRNFPLILESPSPNQTSLYFCASSLIGGYNEKLFFGSGTQLSVL.

A few counts support this clone. The chain is built from TRBV19 and TRBJ1-6; 9 bases are shared with TRBD1. The trim removed 4 bases at V and 7 bases at J, leaving 5 bases unmatched. The length of the CDR3 is 15 residues. Germline V CDR1 and CDR2: LNHDA, SQIVND (reference sequence). The CDR3 spells CASSTPGQGNSPLHF. The CDR3 DNA follows: TGTGCCAGTAGTACTCCAGGACAGGGGAATTCACCCCTCCACTTT.